The present TCR beta chain was sequenced within a study of blood T cell repertoires in COVID-19 (dated by TCRdb to the early 2020s). In terms of the full investigation: Samples from collaborators originated in the United States, Italy and Spain and spanned both the acute and convalescent phases of COVID-19. The material from the prospective study consisted of cDNA or gDNA derived from T cells, B-cell-depleted T cells, or PBMCs. Sample metadata almost always included a de-identified subject ID, COVID-19 status, age in years and sex. The repertoires were released in a freely available public database meant as a resource for research on the immune response to SARS-CoV-2. Deeply sampled blood TCRbeta repertoires from subjects exposed to, actively infected with, or recovered from COVID-19 were included in the dataset. The samples were drawn from two sources: the first 160 participants of the ongoing ImmuneRACE study, and 950 to 1,500 subjects contributed by 6 global collaborators. HLA class I and class II types, where available, came from metadata supplied by the sample provider rather than from assay-based typing.

In regard to this clone: Its cognate antigen has yet to be identified. The sample holds no much larger clone one base away, and base qualities are not on file.

Each collaborating institution followed its own protocols to collect whole blood in K2EDTA tubes. Collaborator samples were shipped for TCRbeta analysis as frozen whole blood, isolated PBMCs, or DNA extracted from either sample type. The CDR3 numbers 15 residues from cysteine through phenylalanine. Only the CDR3 DNA is retained, 45 bases long and in frame from the first base. Looking up the germline V gene yields CDR1 SGHTA and CDR2 FQGNSA. V and J lose 0 bases and 8 bases, and a span of 16 bases separates them. The immunoSEQ Assay, a bias-controlled multiplex PCR, was used to amplify TCRbeta CDR3 regions from genomic DNA. In the authors' own workflow: The number of nucleated cells in each sample was estimated from the amplification of reference gene primers within the assay. To quantify the absolute abundance of each unique TCRbeta CDR3 rearrangement, sequence reads were collapsed and filtered. For each sample, productive Simpson clonality was calculated as the square root of Simpson's diversity index across productive rearrangements. The immuneACCESS repertoire file appears here via TCRdb, limited to in-frame rearrangements. These files lack a portion of the clones; in checked studies, under half of the deficit traces to unresolved V genes, and the cause of the others is not known. V, J and clone size reflect that table, while D and trimming were determined from the DNA. The sample includes 85,000 to 110,000 clones, with around four fifths observed a single time. Around 13% of the sample lies in the top ten.

General conclusions and limits of the study: Clinical and demographic metadata were provided uncurated, with the amount varying by source and participant.

The chain employs TRBV7-2 and TRBJ1-2; the D gene is perhaps TRBD1, on 6 matching bases. Sequenced sample: peripheral blood. This TCR was sampled from a human donor in a cohort sampled during active COVID-19. The DNA sequence is given as TGTGCCAGCAGCTTAGCGTTCATTACAGGGAGCGGCTACACCTTC. Protein translation: CASSLAFITGSGYTF.